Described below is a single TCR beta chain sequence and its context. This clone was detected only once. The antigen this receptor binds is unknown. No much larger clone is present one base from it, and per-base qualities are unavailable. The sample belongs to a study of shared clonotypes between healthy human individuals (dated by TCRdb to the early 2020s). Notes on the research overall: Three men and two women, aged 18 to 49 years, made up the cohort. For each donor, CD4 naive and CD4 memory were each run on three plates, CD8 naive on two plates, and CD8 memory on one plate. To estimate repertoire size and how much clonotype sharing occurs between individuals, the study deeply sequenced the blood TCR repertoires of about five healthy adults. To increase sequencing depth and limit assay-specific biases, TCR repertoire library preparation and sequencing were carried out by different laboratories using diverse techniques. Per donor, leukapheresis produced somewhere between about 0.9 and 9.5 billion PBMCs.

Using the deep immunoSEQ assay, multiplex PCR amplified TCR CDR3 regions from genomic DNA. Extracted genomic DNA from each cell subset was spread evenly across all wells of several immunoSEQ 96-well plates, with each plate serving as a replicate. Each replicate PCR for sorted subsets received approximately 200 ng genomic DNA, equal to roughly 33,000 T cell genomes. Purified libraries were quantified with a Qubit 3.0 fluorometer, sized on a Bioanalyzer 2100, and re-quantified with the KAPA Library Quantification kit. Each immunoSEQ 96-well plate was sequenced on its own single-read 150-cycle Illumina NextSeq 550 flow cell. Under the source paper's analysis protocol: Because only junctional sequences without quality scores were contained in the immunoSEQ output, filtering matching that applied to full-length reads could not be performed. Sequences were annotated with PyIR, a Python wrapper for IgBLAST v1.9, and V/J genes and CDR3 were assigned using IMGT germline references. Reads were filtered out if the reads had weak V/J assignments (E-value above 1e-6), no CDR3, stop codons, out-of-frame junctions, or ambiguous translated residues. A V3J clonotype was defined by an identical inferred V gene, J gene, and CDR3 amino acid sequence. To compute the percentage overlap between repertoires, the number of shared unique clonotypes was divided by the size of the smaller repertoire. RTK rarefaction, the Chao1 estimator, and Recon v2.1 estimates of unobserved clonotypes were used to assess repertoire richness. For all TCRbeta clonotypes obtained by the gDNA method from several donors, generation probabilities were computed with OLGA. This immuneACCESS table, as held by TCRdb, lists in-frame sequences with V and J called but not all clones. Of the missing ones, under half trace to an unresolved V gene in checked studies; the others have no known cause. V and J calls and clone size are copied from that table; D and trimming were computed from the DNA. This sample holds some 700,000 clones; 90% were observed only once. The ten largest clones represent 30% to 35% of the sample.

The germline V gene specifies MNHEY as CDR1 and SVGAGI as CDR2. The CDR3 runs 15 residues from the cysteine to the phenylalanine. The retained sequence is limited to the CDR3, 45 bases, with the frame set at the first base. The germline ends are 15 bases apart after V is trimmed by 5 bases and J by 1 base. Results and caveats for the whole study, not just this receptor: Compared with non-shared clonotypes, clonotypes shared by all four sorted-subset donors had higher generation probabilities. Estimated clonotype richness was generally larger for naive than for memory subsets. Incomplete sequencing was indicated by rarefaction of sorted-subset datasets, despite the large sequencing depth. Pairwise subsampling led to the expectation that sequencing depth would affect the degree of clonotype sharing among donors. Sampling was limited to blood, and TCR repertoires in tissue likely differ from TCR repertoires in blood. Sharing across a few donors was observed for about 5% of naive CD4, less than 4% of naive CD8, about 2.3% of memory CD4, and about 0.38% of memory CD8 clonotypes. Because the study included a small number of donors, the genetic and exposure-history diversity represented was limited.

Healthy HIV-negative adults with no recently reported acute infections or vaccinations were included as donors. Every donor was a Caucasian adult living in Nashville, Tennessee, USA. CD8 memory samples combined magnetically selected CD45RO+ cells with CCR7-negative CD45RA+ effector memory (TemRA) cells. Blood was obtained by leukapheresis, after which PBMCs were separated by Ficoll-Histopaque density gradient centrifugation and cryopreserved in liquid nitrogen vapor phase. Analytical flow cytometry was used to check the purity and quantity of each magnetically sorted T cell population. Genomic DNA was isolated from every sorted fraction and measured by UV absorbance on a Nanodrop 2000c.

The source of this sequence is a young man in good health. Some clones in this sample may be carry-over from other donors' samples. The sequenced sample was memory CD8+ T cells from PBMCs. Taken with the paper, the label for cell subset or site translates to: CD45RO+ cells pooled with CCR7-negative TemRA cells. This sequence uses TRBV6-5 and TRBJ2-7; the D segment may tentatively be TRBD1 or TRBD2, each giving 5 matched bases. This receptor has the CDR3 CASSPRDAGSYEQYF. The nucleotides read TGTGCCAGCAGTCCCCGGGACGCAGGATCCTACGAGCAGTACTTC.